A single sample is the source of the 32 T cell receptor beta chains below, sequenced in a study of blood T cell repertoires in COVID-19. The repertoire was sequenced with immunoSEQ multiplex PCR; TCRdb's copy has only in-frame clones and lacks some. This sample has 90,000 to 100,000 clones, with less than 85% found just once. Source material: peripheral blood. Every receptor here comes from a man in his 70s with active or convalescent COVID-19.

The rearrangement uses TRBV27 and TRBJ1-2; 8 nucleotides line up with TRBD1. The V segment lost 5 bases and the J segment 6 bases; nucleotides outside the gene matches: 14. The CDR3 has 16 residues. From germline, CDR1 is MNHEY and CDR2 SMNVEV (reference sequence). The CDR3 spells CASSPGQGVAAHGYTF. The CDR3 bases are TGTGCCAGCAGTCCAGGACAGGGAGTTGCGGCGCATGGCTACACCTTC.

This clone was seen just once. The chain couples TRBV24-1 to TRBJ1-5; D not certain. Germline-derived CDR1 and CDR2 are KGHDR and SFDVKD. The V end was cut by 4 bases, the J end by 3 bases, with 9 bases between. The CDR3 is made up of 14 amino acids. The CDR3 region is CATSDAEHNQPQHF. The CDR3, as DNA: TGTGCCACCAGTGACGCGGAGCACAATCAGCCCCAGCATTTT.

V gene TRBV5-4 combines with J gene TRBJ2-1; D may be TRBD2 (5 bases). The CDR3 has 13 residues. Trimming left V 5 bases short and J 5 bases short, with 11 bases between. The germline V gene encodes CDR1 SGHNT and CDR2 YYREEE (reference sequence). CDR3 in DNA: TGTGCCAGCAGAGGACTCACGGACAATGAGCAGTTCTTC. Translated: CASRGLTDNEQFF.

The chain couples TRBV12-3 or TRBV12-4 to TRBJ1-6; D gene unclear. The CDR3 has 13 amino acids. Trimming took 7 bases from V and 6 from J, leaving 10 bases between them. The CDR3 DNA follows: TGTGCCAGCACCCGGCGGGGTAATTCACCCCTCCACTTT. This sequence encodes CASTRRGNSPLHF.

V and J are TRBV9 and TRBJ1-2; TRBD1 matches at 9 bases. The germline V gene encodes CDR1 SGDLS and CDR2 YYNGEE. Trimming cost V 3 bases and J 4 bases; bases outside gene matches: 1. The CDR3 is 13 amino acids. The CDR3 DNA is TGTGCCAGCAGCGCGACAGGGGGCTATGGCTACACCTTC. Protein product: CASSATGGYGYTF.

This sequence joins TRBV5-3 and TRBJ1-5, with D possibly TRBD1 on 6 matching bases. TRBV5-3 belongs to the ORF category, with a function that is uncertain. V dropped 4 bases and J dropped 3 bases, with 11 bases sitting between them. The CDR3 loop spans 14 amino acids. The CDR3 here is CARSNRQDNQPQHF. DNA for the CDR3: TGTGCCAGAAGCAATCGACAGGACAATCAGCCCCAGCATTTT.

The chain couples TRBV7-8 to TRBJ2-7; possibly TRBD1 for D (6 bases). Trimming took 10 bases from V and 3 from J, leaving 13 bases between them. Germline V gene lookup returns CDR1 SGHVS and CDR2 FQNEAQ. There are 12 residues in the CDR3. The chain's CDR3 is CATQRTDYEQYF. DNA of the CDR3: TGTGCCACTCAACGGACAGACTACGAGCAGTACTTC.

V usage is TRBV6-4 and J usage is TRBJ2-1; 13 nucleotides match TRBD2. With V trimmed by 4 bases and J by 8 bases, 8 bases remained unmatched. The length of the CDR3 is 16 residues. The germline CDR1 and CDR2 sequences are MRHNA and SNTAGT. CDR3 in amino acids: CASSASGLAGVYEQFF. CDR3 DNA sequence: TGTGCCAGCAGTGCCTCCGGACTAGCGGGGGTCTATGAGCAGTTCTTC.

CDR3 sequence (DNA): TGTGCCAGCAGCTTACCCCCCATTTACGAGCAGTACTTC. It is translated as CASSLPPIYEQYF. The chain links TRBV7-2 to TRBJ2-7; D uncertain. Germline CDR1 and CDR2: SGHTA and FQGNSA. V was pared by 2 bases and J by 4 bases, with 9 bases between. This CDR3 is 13 amino acids long. The whole variable domain, remainder taken from reference TRBV7-2 and TRBJ2-7, is GAGVSQSPSNKVTEKGKDVELRCDPISGHTALYWYRQSLGQGLEFLIYFQGNSAPDKSGLPSDRFSAERTGGSVSTLTIQRTQQEDSAVYLCASSLPPIYEQYFGPGTRLTVT.

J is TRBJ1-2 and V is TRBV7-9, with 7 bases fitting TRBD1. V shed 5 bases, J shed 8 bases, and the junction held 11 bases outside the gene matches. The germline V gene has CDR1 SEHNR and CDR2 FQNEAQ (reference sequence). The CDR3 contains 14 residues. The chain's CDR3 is CASSLGGTVHGYTF. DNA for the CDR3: TGTGCCAGCAGCCTCGGCGGGACAGTTCACGGCTACACCTTC.

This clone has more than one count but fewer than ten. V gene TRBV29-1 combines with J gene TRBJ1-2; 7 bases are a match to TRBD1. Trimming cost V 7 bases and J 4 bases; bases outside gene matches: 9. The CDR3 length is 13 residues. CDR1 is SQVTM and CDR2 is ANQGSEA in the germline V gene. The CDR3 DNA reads TGCAGCGCCGGGAGGGGGCTTAGCTATGGCTACACCTTC. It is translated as CSAGRGLSYGYTF. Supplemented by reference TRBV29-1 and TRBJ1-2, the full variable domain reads SAVISQKPSRDICQRGTSLTIQCQVDSQVTMMFWYRQQPGQSLTLIATANQGSEATYESGFVIDKFPISRPNLTFSTLTVSNMSPEDSSIYLCSAGRGLSYGYTFGSGTRLTVV.

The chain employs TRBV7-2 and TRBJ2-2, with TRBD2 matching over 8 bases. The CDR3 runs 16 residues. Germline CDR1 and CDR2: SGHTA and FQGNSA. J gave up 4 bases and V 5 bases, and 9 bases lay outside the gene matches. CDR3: CASSPRGGASTGELFF. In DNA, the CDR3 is TGTGCCAGCAGCCCCCGGGGGGGCGCGAGCACCGGGGAGCTGTTTTTT.

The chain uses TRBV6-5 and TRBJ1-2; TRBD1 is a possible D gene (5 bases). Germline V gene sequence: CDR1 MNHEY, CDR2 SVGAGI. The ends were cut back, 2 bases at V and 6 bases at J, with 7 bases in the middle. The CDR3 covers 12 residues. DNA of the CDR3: TGTGCCAGCAGTTACGGGGGGAATGGCTACACCTTC. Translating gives CASSYGGNGYTF.

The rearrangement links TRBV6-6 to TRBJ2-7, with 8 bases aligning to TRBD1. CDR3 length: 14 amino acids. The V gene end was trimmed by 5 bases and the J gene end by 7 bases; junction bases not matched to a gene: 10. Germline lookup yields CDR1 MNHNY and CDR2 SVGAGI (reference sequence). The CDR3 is CASSPTGQAREQYF. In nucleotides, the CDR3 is TGTGCCAGCAGTCCCACGGGACAGGCTCGGGAGCAGTACTTC.

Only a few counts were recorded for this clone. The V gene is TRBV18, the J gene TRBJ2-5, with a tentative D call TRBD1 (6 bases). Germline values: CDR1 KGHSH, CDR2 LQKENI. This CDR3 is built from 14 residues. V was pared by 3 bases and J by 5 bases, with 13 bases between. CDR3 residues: CASSPRAGVETQYF. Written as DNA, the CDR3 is TGTGCCAGCTCACCCCGTGCAGGGGTTGAGACCCAGTACTTC.

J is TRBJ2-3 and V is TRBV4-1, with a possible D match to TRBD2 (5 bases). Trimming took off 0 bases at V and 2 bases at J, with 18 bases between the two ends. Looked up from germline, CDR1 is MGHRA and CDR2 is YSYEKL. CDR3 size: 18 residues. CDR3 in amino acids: CASSQDGPLASPTDTQYF. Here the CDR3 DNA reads TGCGCCAGCAGCCAAGATGGCCCCCTAGCTTCCCCCACAGATACGCAGTATTTT.

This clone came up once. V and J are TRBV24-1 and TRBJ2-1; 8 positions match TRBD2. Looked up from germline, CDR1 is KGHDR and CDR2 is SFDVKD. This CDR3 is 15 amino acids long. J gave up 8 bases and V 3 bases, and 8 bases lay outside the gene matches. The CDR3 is CATSDGPAGVYEQFF. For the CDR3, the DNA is TGTGCCACCAGTGATGGCCCAGCGGGGGTATATGAGCAGTTCTTC.

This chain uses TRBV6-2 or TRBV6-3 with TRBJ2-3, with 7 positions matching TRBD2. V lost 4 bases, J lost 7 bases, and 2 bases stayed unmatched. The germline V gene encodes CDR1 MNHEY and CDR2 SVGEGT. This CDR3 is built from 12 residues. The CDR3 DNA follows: TGTGCCAGCAGTTCCGGGGGGAATACGCAGTATTTT. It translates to CASSSGGNTQYF.

The CDR3 sequence is CASSPHSGVGNSPLHF. In DNA, the CDR3 is TGTGCCAGCAGCCCCCACTCCGGGGTAGGGAATTCACCCCTCCACTTT. V is TRBV3-1 (or the pseudogene TRBV3-2) and J is TRBJ1-6, with unresolved D. Deletions cut 4 bases from V and 7 bases from J, with 17 bases between. Germline V gives CDR1 LGHDT, CDR2 YNNKEL (reference sequence). The CDR3 consists of 16 residues.

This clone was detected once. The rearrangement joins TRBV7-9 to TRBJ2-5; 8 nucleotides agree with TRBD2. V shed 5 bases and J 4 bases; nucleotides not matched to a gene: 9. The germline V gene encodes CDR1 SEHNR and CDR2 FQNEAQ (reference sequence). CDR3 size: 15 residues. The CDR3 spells CASSEAGLVGETQYF. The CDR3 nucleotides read TGTGCCAGCAGCGAGGCGGGACTAGTAGGAGAGACCCAGTACTTC.

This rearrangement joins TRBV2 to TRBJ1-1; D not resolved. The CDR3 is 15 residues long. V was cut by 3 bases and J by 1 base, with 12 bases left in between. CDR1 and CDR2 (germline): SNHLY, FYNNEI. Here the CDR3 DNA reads TGTGCCAGCAGTGAGAGGATTATCGGGAACACTGAAGCTTTCTTT. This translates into CASSERIIGNTEAFF.

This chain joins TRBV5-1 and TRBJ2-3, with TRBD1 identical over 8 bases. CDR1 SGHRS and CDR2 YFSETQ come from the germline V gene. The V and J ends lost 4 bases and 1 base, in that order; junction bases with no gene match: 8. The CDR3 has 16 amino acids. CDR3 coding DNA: TGCGCCAGCAGCCCAGACAGGGGTGTCGGCACAGATACGCAGTATTTT. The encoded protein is CASSPDRGVGTDTQYF.

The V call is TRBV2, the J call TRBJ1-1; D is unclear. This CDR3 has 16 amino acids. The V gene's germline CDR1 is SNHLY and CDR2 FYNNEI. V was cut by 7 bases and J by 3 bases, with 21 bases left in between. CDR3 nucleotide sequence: TGTGCCAGCACCCCACTCAACCCTCGGACTCACACTGAAGCTTTCTTT. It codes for CASTPLNPRTHTEAFF.

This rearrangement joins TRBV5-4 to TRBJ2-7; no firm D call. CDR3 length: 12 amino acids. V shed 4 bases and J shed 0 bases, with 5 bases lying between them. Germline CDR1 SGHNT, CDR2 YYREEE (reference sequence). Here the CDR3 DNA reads TGTGCCAGCAGCGTCTACTCCTACGAGCAGTACTTC. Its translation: CASSVYSYEQYF.

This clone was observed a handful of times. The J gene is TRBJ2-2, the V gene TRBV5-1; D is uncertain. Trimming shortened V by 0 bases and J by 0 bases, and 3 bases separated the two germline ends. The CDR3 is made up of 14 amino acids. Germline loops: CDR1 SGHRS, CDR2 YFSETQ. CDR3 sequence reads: CASSLATNTGELFF. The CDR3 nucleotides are TGCGCCAGCAGCTTGGCAACGAACACCGGGGAGCTGTTTTTT.

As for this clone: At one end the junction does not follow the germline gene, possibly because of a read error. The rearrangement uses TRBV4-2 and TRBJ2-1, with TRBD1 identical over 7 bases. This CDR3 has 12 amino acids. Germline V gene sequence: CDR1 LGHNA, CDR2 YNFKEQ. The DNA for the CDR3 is TGTGCCAGCAGCCAAGAAGACAGGGAGCCGTTCTTC. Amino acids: CASSQEDREPFF.

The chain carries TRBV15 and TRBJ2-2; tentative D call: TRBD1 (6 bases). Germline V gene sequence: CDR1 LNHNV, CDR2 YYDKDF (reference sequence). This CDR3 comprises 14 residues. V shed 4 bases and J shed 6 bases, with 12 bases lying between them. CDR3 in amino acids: CATSNLTGSGELFF. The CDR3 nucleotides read TGTGCCACCAGCAACCTAACAGGGTCCGGGGAGCTGTTTTTT.

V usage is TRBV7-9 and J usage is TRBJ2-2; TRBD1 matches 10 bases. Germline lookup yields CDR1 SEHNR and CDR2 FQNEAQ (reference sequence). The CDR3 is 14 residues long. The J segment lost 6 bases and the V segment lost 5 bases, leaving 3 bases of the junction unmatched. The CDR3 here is CASSGGQGSGELFF. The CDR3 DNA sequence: TGTGCCAGCAGCGGGGGACAGGGGTCCGGGGAGCTGTTTTTT.

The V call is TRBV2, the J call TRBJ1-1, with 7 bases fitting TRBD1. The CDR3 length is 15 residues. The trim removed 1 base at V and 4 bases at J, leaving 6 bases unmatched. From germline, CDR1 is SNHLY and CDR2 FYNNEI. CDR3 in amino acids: CASSEEKTGTTEAFF. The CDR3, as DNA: TGTGCCAGCAGTGAAGAAAAGACAGGGACCACTGAAGCTTTCTTT.

This chain's CDR3 is CASSSGLGGYEQYF. CDR3 coding DNA: TGTGCCAGCAGTTCGGGACTAGGAGGTTACGAGCAGTACTTC. The V and J genes are TRBV6-5 and TRBJ2-7, with 8 nucleotides matching TRBD2. Germline trimming cut 4 bases from V and 4 bases from J; bases unmatched to any gene: 6. Germline CDR1 reads MNHEY; CDR2 reads SVGAGI. The CDR3 spans 14 residues.

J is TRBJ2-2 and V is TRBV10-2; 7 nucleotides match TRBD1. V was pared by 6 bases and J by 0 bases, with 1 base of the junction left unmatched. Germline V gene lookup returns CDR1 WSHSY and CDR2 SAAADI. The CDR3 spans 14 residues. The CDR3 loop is CASRGTANTGELFF. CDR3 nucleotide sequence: TGCGCCAGCAGAGGGACAGCGAACACCGGGGAGCTGTTTTTT.

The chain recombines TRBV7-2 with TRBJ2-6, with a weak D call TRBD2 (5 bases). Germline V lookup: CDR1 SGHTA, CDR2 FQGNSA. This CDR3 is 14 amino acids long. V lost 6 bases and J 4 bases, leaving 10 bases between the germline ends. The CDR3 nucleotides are TGTGCCAGCAGTTGGTCGGGGGGGGCCAACGTCCTGACTTTC. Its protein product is CASSWSGGANVLTF.